The 14 T cell receptor beta chains in this list originate from one sample, sequenced in a study of T-cell reconstitution after alpha-beta-depleted transplantation in children. TCRbeta library construction was performed incorporating unique molecular identifiers. TCRdb re-derived calls from the PCR reads in MiXCR, one entry per CDR3 protein. Here the sample spans over 200,000 distinct CDR3 sequences, about 11% being singletons. This material consisted of PBMCs, taken before TCRalphabeta/CD19-depleted stem cell transplant. These receptors came from a child in the first two years of life with acute myeloid leukemia, due to receive a stem cell transplant.

This clonotype was observed at least ten times. This chain links TRBV20-1 with TRBJ1-2; no firm D call. Germline CDR1 and CDR2: DFQATT and SNEGSKA (reference sequence). The CDR3 sequence is 12 residues long. Trimming took 0 bases from V and 7 from J, leaving 9 bases between them. The chain's CDR3 is CSAREVETGYTF. The DNA for the CDR3 is TGCAGTGCTAGAGAGGTGGAAACTGGCTACACCTTC.

The gene calls are TRBV30 and TRBJ1-1; the match to TRBD1 covers 11 bases. V shed 3 bases, J shed 5 bases, and the junction held 5 bases outside the gene matches. This CDR3 has 14 amino acids. The germline gives CDR1 GTSNPN, CDR2 SVGIG (reference sequence). CDR3 DNA: TGTGCCTGGAGGATCCGGGACAGGGGGACTGAAGCTTTCTTT. Translating it yields CAWRIRDRGTEAFF.

In this sample, this clonotype turned up many times. The chain links TRBV5-1 to TRBJ1-1; TRBD1 might be the D (5 bases). The CDR3 has 14 amino acids. Germline V gene sequence: CDR1 SGHRS, CDR2 YFSETQ. V lost 2 bases and J lost 5, with 13 bases in between. Written as DNA, the CDR3 is TGCGCCAGCAGCTTCGATCAGGGACGGACTGAAGCTTTCTTT. This translates into CASSFDQGRTEAFF.

In this sample, this clonotype turned up many times. The chain carries TRBV7-8 and TRBJ2-2; TRBD1 matches 9 bases. The CDR3 is 15 amino acids. V lost 2 bases and J lost 6; bases outside the gene matches: 4. Germline CDR1 SGHVS, CDR2 FQNEAQ. The DNA for the CDR3 is TGTGCCAGCAGCTTATTGGGACAGGGTGCCGGGGAGCTGTTTTTT. Translating gives CASSLLGQGAGELFF.

This clonotype was recorded at least ten times. The chain is built from TRBV20-1 and TRBJ2-3; D gene ambiguous. The CDR3 length is 12 residues. V lost 5 bases and J lost 6, with 12 bases in between. The germline V gene encodes CDR1 DFQATT and CDR2 SNEGSKA (reference sequence). The DNA of the CDR3 is TGCAGTGCTCCCCGTCGGGCGGATACGCAGTATTTT. It is translated as CSAPRRADTQYF.

This clonotype occurred many times. The chain employs TRBV29-1 and TRBJ2-3, with 8 bases lining up with TRBD2. Germline V gene lookup returns CDR1 SQVTM and CDR2 ANQGSEA. The V gene end was trimmed by 1 base and the J gene end by 6 bases; junction bases not matched to a gene: 6. CDR3 length: 14 amino acids. This CDR3 reads CSVEGSGRRDTQYF. The CDR3 nucleotides read TGCAGCGTTGAAGGGAGCGGGAGAAGGGATACGCAGTATTTT.

Many counts were recorded for this clonotype. The chain joins TRBV12-3 or TRBV12-4 to TRBJ1-3; D remains unclear. V was shortened by 6 bases and J by 2 bases, with 2 bases between the two germline ends. CDR3 length: 11 residues. CDR3 sequence: CASSTGNTIYF. Written as DNA, the CDR3 is TGTGCCAGCAGCACTGGAAACACCATATATTTT.

The rearrangement joins TRBV7-9 to TRBJ2-7, with D maybe TRBD2 (6 bases). Trimming pared 5 bases from V and 6 bases from J, leaving 14 bases between. CDR1 is SEHNR and CDR2 is FQNEAQ in the germline V gene (reference sequence). This CDR3 has 13 amino acids. The CDR3 sequence: CASSATSLGEQYF. As DNA, the CDR3 is TGTGCCAGCAGCGCTACTAGCCTGGGCGAGCAGTACTTC. The variable domain in full, with the rest retrieved from reference TRBV7-9 and TRBJ2-7, is DTGVSQNPRHKITKRGQNVTFRCDPISEHNRLYWYRQTLGQGPEFLTYFQNEAQLEKSRLLSDRFSAERPKGSFSTLEIQRTEQGDSAMYLCASSATSLGEQYFGPGTRLTVT.

This clonotype was observed at least ten times. V gene TRBV7-2 combines with J gene TRBJ2-2; 8 nucleotides agree with TRBD1. The CDR3 runs 14 residues. The junction had 4 bases not matched to a gene; V was cut back by 3 bases and J by 7 bases. CDR1 is SGHTA, CDR2 FQGNSA, per germline. The CDR3 reads CASSFQGADGELFF. CDR3 in DNA: TGTGCCAGCAGCTTTCAGGGGGCCGACGGGGAGCTGTTTTTT.

This clonotype was counted at least ten times. CDR3: CASSLSSAGPYEQYF. The CDR3 DNA follows: TGTGCCAGCAGCTTAAGTTCGGCAGGCCCCTACGAGCAGTACTTC. V gene TRBV7-9 combines with J gene TRBJ2-7; unclear D gene. The CDR3 is made up of 15 amino acids. The germline V and J ends were trimmed by 2 bases and 2 bases, with 13 bases remaining between them. Germline CDR1 and CDR2: SEHNR and FQNEAQ (reference sequence).

This clonotype appeared many times. This chain uses TRBV7-9 with TRBJ2-3; weak D call: TRBD2 (6 bases). The V and J ends lost 0 bases and 0 bases respectively, with 13 bases between them. The germline gives CDR1 SEHNR, CDR2 FQNEAQ (reference sequence). The CDR3 contains 17 residues. CDR3 sequence reads: CASSLAGSGPSTDTQYF. In DNA, the CDR3 is TGTGCCAGCAGCTTAGCGGGTAGCGGACCTAGCACAGATACGCAGTATTTT. Using reference TRBV7-9 and TRBJ2-3 for the parts outside the CDR3, the full variable domain is DTGVSQNPRHKITKRGQNVTFRCDPISEHNRLYWYRQTLGQGPEFLTYFQNEAQLEKSRLLSDRFSAERPKGSFSTLEIQRTEQGDSAMYLCASSLAGSGPSTDTQYFGPGTRLTVL.

Of note for this clonotype: A much larger clone lies a single base off, so this may be a read error. The CDR3 DNA sequence: TGCAGTGATAGAGACTGGGGGAGCTCCTACAATGAGCAGTTCTTC. Translated, it gives CSDRDWGSSYNEQFF. The V gene is TRBV20-1, the J gene TRBJ2-1, with D perhaps matching TRBD1 or TRBD2 (5 bases each). Germline CDR1 and CDR2: DFQATT and SNEGSKA (reference sequence). This CDR3 has 15 amino acids.

This clonotype was counted ten times or more. The V gene is TRBV20-1, the J gene TRBJ2-5; TRBD2 agrees at 13 bases. Germline-derived CDR1 and CDR2 are DFQATT and SNEGSKA (reference sequence). CDR3 length: 18 amino acids. Trimming removed 0 bases from V and 5 bases from J; junction bases left unmatched: 12. The CDR3 DNA reads as TGCAGTGCTAGAGATGCGGGGACTAGCGGGATTATCCGGGAGACCCAGTACTTC. Protein sequence: CSARDAGTSGIIRETQYF.

This clonotype turned up a few times. V is TRBV5-1 and J is TRBJ2-1; D is unclear. Trimming took off 4 bases at V and 8 bases at J, with 10 bases between the two ends. There are 12 residues in the CDR3. Looked up from germline, CDR1 is SGHRS and CDR2 is YFSETQ. The CDR3, as DNA: TGCGCCAGCAGCCAGACGGTATATGAGCAGTTCTTC. This sequence encodes CASSQTVYEQFF.